This TCR beta chain is drawn from a study of blood T cell repertoires in COVID-19 (dated by TCRdb to the early 2020s). With respect to the entire study: The collaborator samples originated in the United States, Italy and Spain and spanned the acute and convalescent phases of COVID-19. The material from the prospective study consisted of cDNA or gDNA derived from T cells, B-cell-depleted T cells, or PBMCs. Subjects who had been exposed to COVID-19, were actively infected with it, or had recovered from it provided the deeply sampled blood TCRbeta repertoires that made up the dataset. The repertoires were made available in a free public database intended to serve as a resource for research on the immune response to SARS-CoV-2. The samples were drawn from the first 160 participants of the ongoing ImmuneRACE study and from some 1,300 subjects provided by 6 global collaborators. A de-identified subject ID, COVID-19 status, age in years and sex were almost always included in the sample metadata. Where HLA class I and class II types were available, the types were taken from metadata supplied by the sample provider, not from assay-based typing. Broader findings and caveats from the paper: The quantity of clinical and demographic metadata differed by source and by participant and was supplied without curation.

With regard to this clone: The antigen this receptor binds is unknown. No quality values exist for individual bases; no much larger clone is one base distant.

In Seattle, one collaborating source enrolled patients while the infection was active and tracked those patients longitudinally over the course of disease. Collaborating institutions collected whole blood in K2EDTA tubes following their own protocols. For TCRbeta analysis, collaborators shipped samples in one of three forms: frozen whole blood, isolated PBMCs, or DNA extracted from either of those sample types. Taken from the germline V gene (reference sequence), the CDR1 and CDR2 loops are MNHEY and SMNVEV. V is pruned by 5 bases and J by 4 bases, leaving 7 bases of the junction without a gene match. CDR3 length: 14 amino acids, cysteine to phenylalanine. CDR3 DNA is the only sequence kept; it has 42 bases, read in frame from the first base. TCRbeta CDR3 regions were amplified from genomic DNA using the immunoSEQ Assay, a bias-controlled multiplex PCR. From the authors' description of their analysis: Within the assay, amplification of reference gene primers was used to estimate how many nucleated cells each sample contained. To quantify the absolute abundance of each unique TCRbeta CDR3 rearrangement, sequence reads were collapsed and filtered. For each sample, productive Simpson clonality was calculated as the square root of Simpson's diversity index across productive rearrangements. TCRdb carries this immuneACCESS record with in-frame sequences only. Its versions omit some clonotypes, under half of them owing to an unresolved V gene in the studies checked, with the rest unexplained. Clonal size and the V and J genes are those of that table, whereas D and trimming came from the DNA. In this sample the table shows 150,000 or so clones, 85% to 90% of which occur a single time. The ten top clones hold around 0.5% of the sample.

The sequence was collected from a man aged 55 to 69 with COVID-19, enrolled during active disease. The sequenced sample was peripheral blood. The V and J segments used are TRBV27 and TRBJ1-2, and 7 junctional nucleotides match TRBD1. The CDR3 reads as follows: CASSRQGGAYGYTF. DNA sequence: TGTGCCAGCAGTCGACAGGGCGGGGCCTATGGCTACACCTTC.